This is a list of T cell receptor beta chains from one sample in a study of Ad26.COV2.S vaccination and SARS-CoV-2 variants. Profiling relied on immunoSEQ multiplex PCR, and the TCRdb table lists in-frame clones only, not all of them. The sample includes approximately 400,000 clones, approximately 90% of them seen just once. The material sequenced was peripheral blood, taken after recovery from COVID-19. The receptors originated from a human donor who had recovered from COVID-19. CDR3s include the opening cysteine and the closing phenylalanine or tryptophan. Each record gives: clone size, V gene, D gene, J gene, CDR3 protein, CDR3 DNA. D genes are given only for firm matches. Clone size is shown for a subset of rows, as once, few, many or a class of expanded clone.

-,TRBV19,-,TRBJ1-5,CASRDWRAGQPQHF,TGTGCCAGTAGGGATTGGAGGGCAGGTCAGCCCCAGCATTTT
-,TRBV7-9,-,TRBJ2-7,CASSLGRGPYEQYF,TGTGCCAGCAGCTTAGGACGGGGGCCCTACGAGCAGTACTTC
-,TRBV13,-,TRBJ1-5,CASALAGSNQPQHF,TGTGCCAGCGCGTTAGCGGGGAGCAATCAGCCCCAGCATTTT
-,TRBV29-1,TRBD1,TRBJ1-2,CSVMTGVVGYTF,TGCAGCGTGATGACAGGGGTGGTTGGCTACACCTTC
-,TRBV7-2,-,TRBJ2-1,CASSPQIGDEQFF,TGTGCCAGCAGCCCTCAAATCGGGGATGAGCAGTTCTTC
-,TRBV6-5,-,TRBJ2-1,CASTLGRFQFF,TGTGCCAGCACTCTGGGCCGGTTCCAGTTCTTC
-,TRBV6-5,TRBD1,TRBJ1-2,CASSYGTGRGYTF,TGTGCCAGCAGTTACGGGACAGGGAGGGGCTACACCTTC
-,TRBV4-3,TRBD2,TRBJ2-1,CASSQTGTSGGLYNEQFF,TGCGCCAGCAGCCAAACTGGGACTAGCGGGGGTCTCTACAATGAGCAGTTCTTC
-,TRBV4-3,-,TRBJ2-1,CASSQDWDEQFF,TGCGCCAGCAGCCAAGATTGGGATGAGCAGTTCTTC
-,TRBV7-2,TRBD2,TRBJ2-4,CASSPGLAGAIAKNIQYF,TGTGCCAGCAGCCCCGGACTAGCGGGAGCCATAGCCAAAAACATTCAGTACTTC
-,TRBV6-5,-,TRBJ2-2,CASSYSVLLGTGELFF,TGTGCCAGCAGTTACTCGGTCCTCCTGGGGACCGGGGAGCTGTTTTTT
-,TRBV5-1,-,TRBJ1-2,CASSLVATVEDGYTF,TGCGCCAGCAGCTTGGTCGCGACCGTGGAAGATGGCTACACCTTC
-,TRBV5-1,TRBD1,TRBJ2-7,CASSFGQGGNEQYF,TGCGCCAGCAGCTTCGGACAGGGGGGGAACGAGCAGTACTTC
-,TRBV6-5,-,TRBJ2-2,CASSYRTALYTGELFF,TGTGCCAGCAGTTACAGGACAGCCCTATACACCGGGGAGCTGTTTTTT
-,TRBV5-1,-,TRBJ1-1,CASSLMNTEAFF,TGCGCCAGCAGCTTAATGAACACTGAAGCTTTCTTT
-,TRBV27,TRBD1,TRBJ2-7,CASSSDGTGYEQYF,TGTGCCAGCAGTTCCGACGGGACAGGGTACGAGCAGTACTTC
-,TRBV18,-,TRBJ2-3,CASSPPGHRTDTQYF,TGTGCCAGCTCACCACCGGGACACCGCACAGATACGCAGTATTTT
-,TRBV27,-,TRBJ1-4,CASSPYGSNEKLFF,TGTGCCAGCAGTCCCTACGGGTCCAATGAAAAACTGTTTTTT
-,TRBV19,-,TRBJ2-7,CASSEGYEQYF,TGTGCCAGTAGTGAGGGGTACGAGCAGTACTTC
-,TRBV11-2,-,TRBJ1-1,CASTWGYLNTEAFF,TGTGCCAGCACGTGGGGGTACTTGAACACTGAAGCTTTCTTT
-,TRBV9,-,TRBJ1-1,CASSATKTGNTEAFF,TGTGCCAGCAGCGCCACTAAGACTGGGAACACTGAAGCTTTCTTT
-,TRBV3-1/TRBV3-2,TRBD2,TRBJ2-3,CASSQDLSSGGAQYF,TGTGCCAGCAGCCAAGACCTCTCCAGCGGGGGAGCGCAGTATTTT
-,TRBV29-1,TRBD1,TRBJ1-1,CSDSHGQGPQGAFF,TGCAGCGACTCCCATGGACAGGGTCCTCAGGGGGCTTTCTTT
-,TRBV9,TRBD2,TRBJ2-3,CASSVGGGADTQYF,TGTGCCAGCAGCGTAGGGGGGGGTGCGGATACGCAGTATTTT
-,TRBV28,TRBD2,TRBJ2-3,CASSPGGGDTQYF,TGTGCCAGCAGCCCCGGGGGGGGCGATACGCAGTATTTT
once,TRBV7-2,-,TRBJ1-1,CASSLRGANTEAFF,TGTGCCAGCAGCTTGCGGGGGGCCAACACTGAAGCTTTCTTT
-,TRBV10-3,-,TRBJ1-2,CAISEPLGDFGGYTF,TGTGCCATCAGCGAACCCCTGGGGGATTTCGGGGGCTACACCTTC
-,TRBV20-1,-,TRBJ2-4,CSVGKNIQYF,TGCAGTGTGGGAAAAAACATTCAGTACTTC
-,TRBV6-6,-,TRBJ2-7,CASNGQMTYEQYF,TGTGCCAGCAACGGACAAATGACCTACGAGCAGTACTTC
-,TRBV15,-,TRBJ2-7,CATSRHTGTVGEQYF,TGTGCCACCAGCAGACATACCGGGACTGTGGGCGAGCAGTACTTC
-,TRBV9,TRBD1,TRBJ2-3,CASSVGDRVPDTQYF,TGTGCCAGCAGCGTAGGGGACAGGGTTCCAGATACGCAGTATTTT
-,TRBV7-9,-,TRBJ1-4,CASSPGPANEKLFF,TGTGCCAGCAGCCCTGGACCGGCTAATGAAAAACTGTTTTTT
-,TRBV6-2/TRBV6-3,-,TRBJ1-5,CASSLYGNTDFRPQHF,TGTGCCAGCAGTCTTTACGGTAATACGGACTTTCGGCCCCAGCATTTT
-,TRBV5-6,TRBD1,TRBJ1-1,CASSVDRGLTEAFF,TGTGCCAGCAGCGTCGACAGGGGGCTGACTGAAGCTTTCTTT
-,TRBV7-9,TRBD2,TRBJ2-3,CASTSLAGGRNTQYF,TGTGCCAGCACCTCACTAGCGGGGGGGCGAAATACGCAGTATTTT
-,TRBV25-1,-,TRBJ1-1,CASSPPGHRNTEAFF,TGTGCCAGCAGCCCCCCGGGACACAGGAACACTGAAGCTTTCTTT
-,TRBV4-3,-,TRBJ2-4,CASSQDKGMRANIQYF,TGCGCCAGCAGCCAAGATAAGGGTATGAGGGCAAACATTCAGTACTTC
-,TRBV29-1,TRBD1,TRBJ1-3,CSVVGQGDTIYF,TGCAGCGTTGTGGGACAGGGGGACACCATATATTTT
-,TRBV14,-,TRBJ2-7,CASSHGISVYEQYF,TGTGCCAGCAGCCACGGTATTAGCGTCTACGAGCAGTACTTC
once,TRBV5-8,TRBD1,TRBJ1-4,CASSLGATQGAFPEKLFF,TGTGCCAGCAGCTTGGGAGCTACGCAGGGGGCCTTTCCTGAAAAACTGTTTTTT
-,TRBV4-1,-,TRBJ2-3,CASSPPGIAATDTQYF,TGCGCCAGCAGCCCCCCAGGAATAGCGGCCACAGATACGCAGTATTTT
-,TRBV29-1,TRBD2,TRBJ2-7,CSVEREGGYEQYF,TGCAGCGTTGAACGGGAGGGAGGCTACGAGCAGTACTTC
-,TRBV9,TRBD1,TRBJ1-4,CASSVAGQGGGEKLFF,TGTGCCAGCAGCGTAGCCGGACAGGGGGGAGGTGAAAAACTGTTTTTT
once,TRBV7-8,-,TRBJ1-2,CASSLAPDQGDYGYTF,TGTGCCAGCAGCTTAGCTCCGGATCAAGGAGACTATGGCTACACCTTC
-,TRBV11-2,-,TRBJ2-3,CASSPTRGLPRGDTQYF,TGTGCCAGCAGCCCCACCCGCGGACTACCCCGTGGAGATACGCAGTATTTT
-,TRBV6-6,-,TRBJ1-1,CASSPMNTEAFF,TGTGCCAGCAGCCCCATGAACACTGAAGCTTTCTTT